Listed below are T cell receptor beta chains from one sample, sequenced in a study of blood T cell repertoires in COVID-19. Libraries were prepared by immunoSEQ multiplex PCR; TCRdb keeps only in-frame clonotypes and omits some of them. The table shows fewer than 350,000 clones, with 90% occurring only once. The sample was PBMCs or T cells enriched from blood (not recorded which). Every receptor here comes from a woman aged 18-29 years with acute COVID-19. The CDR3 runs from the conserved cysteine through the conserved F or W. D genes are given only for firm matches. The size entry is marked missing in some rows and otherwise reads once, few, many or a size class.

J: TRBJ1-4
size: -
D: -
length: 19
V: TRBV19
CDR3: CASRKSQGGILGFNEKLFF
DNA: TGTGCCAGTAGGAAATCACAGGGTGGAATTCTCGGGTTTAATGAAAAACTGTTTTTT

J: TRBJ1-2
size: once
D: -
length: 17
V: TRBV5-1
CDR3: CASSLYPTGIANYGYTF
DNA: TGCGCCAGCAGCTTGTACCCGACAGGAATCGCTAACTATGGCTACACCTTC

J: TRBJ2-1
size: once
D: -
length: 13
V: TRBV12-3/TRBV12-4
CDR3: CASSRGSIWEQFF
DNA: TGTGCCAGCAGCAGGGGTAGTATATGGGAGCAGTTCTTC

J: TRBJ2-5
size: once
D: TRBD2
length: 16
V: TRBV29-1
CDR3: CSVELVVAGAINSQYF
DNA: TGCAGCGTTGAACTCGTTGTAGCGGGAGCCATCAACAGCCAGTACTTC

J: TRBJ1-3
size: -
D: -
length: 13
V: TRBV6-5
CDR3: CASWGHSGNTIYF
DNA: TGTGCCAGCTGGGGGCACTCTGGAAACACCATATATTTT

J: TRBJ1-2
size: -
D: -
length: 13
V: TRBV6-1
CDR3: CASSDRVKGGYTF
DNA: TGTGCCAGCAGTGACAGGGTAAAGGGCGGCTACACCTTC

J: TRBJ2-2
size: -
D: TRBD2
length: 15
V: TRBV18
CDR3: CASSPRAGAAGELFF
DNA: TGTGCCAGCTCACCAAGAGCGGGAGCGGCCGGGGAGCTGTTTTTT

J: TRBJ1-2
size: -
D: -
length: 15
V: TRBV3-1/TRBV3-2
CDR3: CASSQGGAISYGYTF
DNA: TGTGCCAGCAGCCAAGGCGGGGCCATCTCGTATGGCTACACCTTC

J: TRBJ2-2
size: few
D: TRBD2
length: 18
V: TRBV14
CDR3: CASSQFPGLAGVSGELFF
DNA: TGTGCCAGCAGCCAATTCCCGGGTCTAGCGGGAGTGAGCGGGGAGCTGTTTTTT

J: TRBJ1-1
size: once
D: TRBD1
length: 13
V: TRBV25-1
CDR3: CASSNRGNTEAFF
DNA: TGTGCCAGCAGTAACAGGGGGAACACTGAAGCTTTCTTT

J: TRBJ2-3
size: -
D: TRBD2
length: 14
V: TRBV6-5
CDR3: CASRAGASTDTQYF
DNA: TGTGCCAGCAGGGCGGGAGCCAGCACAGATACGCAGTATTTT

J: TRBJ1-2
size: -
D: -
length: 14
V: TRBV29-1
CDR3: CSARKVGSSYGYTF
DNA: TGCAGCGCCAGGAAGGTCGGCAGCTCCTATGGCTACACCTTC

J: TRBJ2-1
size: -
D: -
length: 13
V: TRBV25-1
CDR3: CASTRTGTNEQFF
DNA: TGTGCCAGCACTCGTACAGGGACCAATGAGCAGTTCTTC

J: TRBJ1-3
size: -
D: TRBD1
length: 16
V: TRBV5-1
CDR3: CASSSRQGIKGNTIYF
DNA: TGCGCCAGCAGCTCCAGACAGGGGATAAAGGGAAACACCATATATTTT

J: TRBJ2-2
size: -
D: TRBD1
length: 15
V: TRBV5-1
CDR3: CASSYAGGRVGELFF
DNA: TGCGCCAGCAGCTACGCAGGGGGACGAGTCGGGGAGCTGTTTTTT

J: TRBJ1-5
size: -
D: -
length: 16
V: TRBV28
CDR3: CASSANSGVSNQPQHF
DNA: TGTGCCAGCAGTGCCAACTCGGGGGTCAGCAATCAGCCCCAGCATTTT

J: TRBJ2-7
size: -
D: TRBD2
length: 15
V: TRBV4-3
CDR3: CASSQRLAGSDEQYF
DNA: TGCGCCAGCAGCCAACGACTAGCGGGAAGTGACGAGCAGTACTTC

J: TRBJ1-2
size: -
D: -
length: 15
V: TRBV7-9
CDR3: CASSLTGSSNYGYTF
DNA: TGTGCCAGCAGCCTTACAGGGTCATCTAACTATGGCTACACCTTC

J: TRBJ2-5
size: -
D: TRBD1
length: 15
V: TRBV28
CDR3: CASRHGGTGWETQYF
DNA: TGTGCCAGCAGACATGGTGGGACAGGGTGGGAGACCCAGTACTTC

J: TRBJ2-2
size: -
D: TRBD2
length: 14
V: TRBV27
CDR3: CASSLAGTTGELFF
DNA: TGTGCCAGCAGCTTAGCGGGAACAACCGGGGAGCTGTTTTTT

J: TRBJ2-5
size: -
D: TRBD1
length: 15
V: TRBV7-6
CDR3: CASSSGTGGGETQYF
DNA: TGTGCCAGCAGCTCCGGGACAGGGGGTGGCGAGACCCAGTACTTC

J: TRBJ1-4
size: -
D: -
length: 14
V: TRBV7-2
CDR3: CASSPRFGREKLFF
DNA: TGTGCCAGCAGCCCCCGTTTCGGGAGGGAAAAACTGTTTTTT

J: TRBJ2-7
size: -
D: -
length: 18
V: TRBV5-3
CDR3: CARSHSQRVILTSYEQYF
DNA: TGTGCCAGAAGCCACAGTCAACGCGTGATATTAACCTCCTACGAGCAGTACTTC

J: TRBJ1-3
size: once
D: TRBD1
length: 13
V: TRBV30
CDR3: CAWSAGQGATIYF
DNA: TGTGCCTGGAGTGCGGGACAGGGAGCCACCATATATTTT

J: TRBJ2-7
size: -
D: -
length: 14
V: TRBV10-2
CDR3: CASSEVVLPGEQYF
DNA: TGCGCCAGCAGTGAGGTGGTGTTGCCGGGCGAGCAGTACTTC

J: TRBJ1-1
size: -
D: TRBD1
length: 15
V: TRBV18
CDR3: CASSSPGQGAREAFF
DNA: TGTGCCAGCTCATCTCCGGGACAGGGGGCTCGTGAAGCTTTCTTT

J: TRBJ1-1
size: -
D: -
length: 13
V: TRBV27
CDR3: CASGLAGLTEAFF
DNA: TGTGCCAGCGGCTTGGCGGGATTAACTGAAGCTTTCTTT